The 2 T cell receptor beta chains in this list originate from one sample, sequenced in a study of CD8+ T cells in alopecia areata. Researchers gathered lesional scalp punch biopsies and peripheral blood from patients with alopecia areata. Following RNA extraction, reverse transcription yielded cDNA that acted as the sequencing template. Assay: immunoSEQ multiplex PCR; the TCRdb copy retains only in-frame clones and omits some. The sample yields 7,500 to 10,000 clones, about 67% seen once. Input material: skin. The source of these receptors is a human donor with alopecia areata.

Only a few counts were recorded for this clone. The chain is built from TRBV9 and TRBJ2-1; 8 nucleotides align to TRBD2. V gave up 3 bases and J gave up 8 bases; unmatched junction bases: 10. CDR1 and CDR2 (germline): SGDLS, YYNGEE. The CDR3 covers 15 residues. CDR3 DNA sequence: TGTGCCAGCAGCGACCGACGCGGTAGCGGGGATGAGCAGTTCTTC. The encoded protein is CASSDRRGSGDEQFF. The complete variable domain, with remaining parts taken from reference TRBV9 and TRBJ2-1, reads DSGVTQTPKHLITATGQRVTLRCSPRSGDLSVYWYQQSLDQGLQFLIQYYNGEERAKGNILERFSAQQFPDLHSELNLSSLELGDSALYFCASSDRRGSGDEQFFGPGTRLTVL.

V is TRBV5-1 and J is TRBJ1-5, with 11 bases aligning to TRBD1. Germline V gene lookup returns CDR1 SGHRS and CDR2 YFSETQ. V was clipped by 4 bases and J by 6 bases; unmatched bases: 6. This CDR3 has 15 residues. CDR3 sequence: CASSPGTGGGQPQHF. CDR3 nucleotide sequence: TGCGCCAGCAGCCCCGGGACAGGGGGTGGTCAGCCCCAGCATTTT.